The 26 T cell receptor beta chains presented below share a single source sample, sequenced in a study of synovial regulatory T cells in juvenile arthritis. TCRdb's copy holds only in-frame clones and misses some; the assay was immunoSEQ multiplex PCR. The sample includes some 10,000 clones. The specimen sequenced was Treg cells from blood. Subset: remaining (HLA-DR-negative) circulating blood Treg cells. The receptor set was obtained from a donor aged 2-30 years with juvenile idiopathic arthritis.

The CDR3 region is CASSLAGTASYEQYF. The chain has TRBV5-4 and TRBJ2-7; TCRdb outputs TRBD1, but without DNA this stays unchecked. The germline V gene encodes CDR1 SGHNT and CDR2 YYREEE (reference sequence). This CDR3 contains 15 residues. DNA is not on record.

The chain is built from TRBV6-1 and TRBJ1-3; no DNA is available, so the TRBD1 call from TCRdb remains unchecked. CDR1 and CDR2 (germline): MNHNS, SASEGT. The CDR3 extends over 15 amino acids. No DNA is given. CDR3 sequence reads: CASTTTRDRGNTIYF.

The chain uses TRBV6-1 and TRBJ1-5. Germline loops: CDR1 MNHNS, CDR2 SASEGT. The CDR3 is 14 amino acids. Only the protein is available. The chain's CDR3 is CASSEFWADQPQHF.

The chain joins TRBV7-2 to TRBJ2-7; TCRdb's assignment of TRBD2 cannot be checked, as there is no DNA. The CDR3 has 15 residues. DNA is not on record. Germline V gene data show CDR1 as SGHTA and CDR2 as FQGNSA. The CDR3 protein is CASSLSDGRALEQYF.

The chain couples TRBV6-1 to TRBJ2-1; TCRdb gives TRBD2 as the D gene, but with no DNA this cannot be confirmed. Germline CDR1 reads MNHNS; CDR2 reads SASEGT. The CDR3 is 13 amino acids. Only the protein is available. CDR3 amino acids: CASSEYPSNEQFF.

The chain combines TRBV23-1 with TRBJ1-3. TRBV23-1 is filed as an ORF, its function uncertain. The CDR3 has 15 amino acids. The protein alone is recorded here. The chain's CDR3 is CASSRLGECPDTIYF.

The J gene is TRBJ2-5, the V gene TRBV7-2. Germline lookup yields CDR1 SGHTA and CDR2 FQGNSA. CDR3 size: 12 residues. No DNA sequence was recorded. The CDR3 loop is CASSLVGETQYF.

The chain has TRBV25-1 and TRBJ2-7; TCRdb lists TRBD1, though no DNA is available to test this call. Germline V gene lookup returns CDR1 MGHDK and CDR2 SYGVNS. This CDR3 is built from 13 residues. The record lacks a DNA sequence. CDR3 residues: CASSPGSSYEQYF.

V is TRBV7-8 and J is TRBJ1-2; with no DNA, the TCRdb D assignment of TRBD1 cannot be verified. Germline V gene data show CDR1 as SGHVS and CDR2 as FQNEAQ. The CDR3 is 12 amino acids. The DNA sequence is not available. This CDR3 reads CASSLTGYGYTF.

The rearrangement joins TRBV19 to TRBJ2-2; no DNA is available, so the TRBD2 call from TCRdb remains unchecked. The CDR3 sequence is 18 residues long. No DNA is listed. Germline CDR1 is LNHDA and CDR2 is SQIVND (reference sequence). This CDR3 reads CASSSGLAGILYTGELFF. Full variable domain (missing parts from reference TRBV19 and TRBJ2-2): DGGITQSPKYLFRKEGQNVTLSCEQNLNHDAMYWYRQDPGQGLRLIYYSQIVNDFQKGDIAEGYSVSREKKESFPLTVTSAQKNPTAFYLCASSSGLAGILYTGELFFGEGSRLTVL.

CDR3 residues: CASGLVRRHYSGANVLTF. V gene TRBV12-5 combines with J gene TRBJ2-6. The germline CDR1 and CDR2 sequences are LGHNT and FRNRAP. The CDR3 is 18 residues long. Nucleotide data are not available. The entire variable domain, with the rest obtained from reference TRBV12-5 and TRBJ2-6, is as follows: DARVTQTPRHKVTEMGQEVTMRCQPILGHNTVFWYRQTMMQGLELLAYFRNRAPLDDSGMPKDRFSAEMPDATLATLKIQPSEPRDSAVYFCASGLVRRHYSGANVLTFGAGSRLTVL.

The CDR3 loop is CASGLLSDTQYF. The chain combines TRBV12-5 with TRBJ2-3; checking the TCRdb D call of TRBD2 is not possible without DNA. Looked up from germline, CDR1 is LGHNT and CDR2 is FRNRAP. The CDR3 has 12 residues. No DNA accompanies this entry.

This chain connects TRBV12-5 to TRBJ2-1; without DNA, the TCRdb call of TRBD1 cannot be checked. The CDR3 spans 12 residues. The record lacks a DNA sequence. In germline, CDR1 is LGHNT, CDR2 FRNRAP. CDR3: CASGTYRGEQFF.

The chain is built from TRBV4-1 and TRBJ1-2. The CDR3 is 14 residues long. The DNA sequence is not available. Germline CDR1 MGHRA, CDR2 YSYEKL. The CDR3 spells CASSQGGRGYGYTF.

This clone is classed as medium-sized (0.01 to 0.1%) by frequency. The V call is TRBV5-1, the J call TRBJ1-5. Looked up from germline, CDR1 is SGHRS and CDR2 is YFSETQ. The CDR3 extends over 13 amino acids. DNA for this receptor is not on file. The CDR3 loop reads CASSLDSNQPQHF.

The chain joins TRBV18 to TRBJ1-1. The CDR3 runs to 14 residues. No DNA is given. The V gene's germline CDR1 is KGHSH and CDR2 LQKENI. CDR3 sequence: CASSPGTANTEAFF.

J is TRBJ2-7 and V is TRBV6-6; TCRdb outputs TRBD2, but without DNA this stays unchecked. CDR1 and CDR2 from the germline V gene are MNHNY and SVGAGI (reference sequence). CDR3 length: 14 residues. No coding sequence is recorded. The CDR3: CASSRTSGSYEQYF.

V gene TRBV4-1 combines with J gene TRBJ2-1; without DNA, the TCRdb call of TRBD1 cannot be checked. CDR3 length equals 17 residues. There is no recorded DNA. Per germline, CDR1 MGHRA and CDR2 YSYEKL. This chain's CDR3 is CASSLQGGTGAGNEQFF.

The chain carries TRBV11-2 and TRBJ2-2. Germline V gives CDR1 SGHAT, CDR2 FQNNGV. The length of the CDR3 is 15 residues. No DNA was logged. CDR3 loop: CASSFGQGRAGELFF.

The J gene is TRBJ1-5, the V gene TRBV19. This CDR3 comprises 15 residues. No DNA accompanies this entry. Per the germline V gene, CDR1 is LNHDA and CDR2 is SQIVND (reference sequence). The CDR3 reads CASSMTPVVDQPQHF.

The CDR3 sequence is CAISGGPLTSHQPQHF. The rearrangement joins TRBV10-3 to TRBJ1-5. This CDR3 is built from 16 residues. No DNA sequence is on record. Germline CDR1 reads ENHRY; CDR2 reads SYGVKD.

The J gene is TRBJ1-1, the V gene TRBV12-5; TCRdb gives TRBD1 as the D gene, but with no DNA this cannot be confirmed. The CDR3 length is 20 residues. No DNA accompanies this entry. Germline CDR1 is LGHNT and CDR2 is FRNRAP. Here the CDR3 reads CASGLPTVVPGQGTTTEAFF.

V is TRBV20-1 and J is TRBJ2-5; TCRdb indicates TRBD2, and absent DNA this call remains unverified. Germline V lookup: CDR1 DFQATT, CDR2 SNEGSKA (reference sequence). There are 11 residues in the CDR3. The DNA is unrecorded. Here the CDR3 reads CSARDQSGWYF.

This sequence joins TRBV6-5 and TRBJ2-7. Germline loops: CDR1 MNHEY, CDR2 SVGAGI. The CDR3 consists of 14 residues. Only the protein sequence is given. This CDR3 reads CASSYGRTSYEQYF.

The chain links TRBV4-2 to TRBJ2-7. This CDR3 spans 13 amino acids. No coding sequence is recorded. Germline assignment: CDR1 LGHNA and CDR2 YNFKEQ. CDR3 loop: CASSHGRAYEQYF.

J is TRBJ2-3 and V is TRBV18; lacking DNA, the TRBD2 call made by TCRdb goes unchecked. The germline V gene has CDR1 KGHSH and CDR2 LQKENI. This CDR3 is built from 14 residues. No DNA sequence is on record. The CDR3 protein is CASSGTSGTDTQYF.